Following are 19 T cell receptor beta chains from one sample sequenced in a study of breast tumors, draining lymph nodes, adjacent tissues. Samples came from axillary lymph nodes draining the breast cancer. MiXCR, applied by TCRdb to the multiplex PCR reads, yields one record per CDR3 protein. The repertoire consists of 100,000 to 150,000 distinct CDR3 sequences, with about 20% occurring once and the leading ten covering roughly 3.5%. Sequencing was done on a sample of axillary lymph node tissue. The receptors here all came from a female donor with breast cancer. Some clones in this sample may be carry-over from other donors' samples.

A word on this clonotype: Being one base from a much bigger clone, this may be a read error. The V call is TRBV9, the J call TRBJ2-6; D is uncertain. V was cut by 2 bases and J by 0 bases, with 6 bases left in between. Germline CDR1 reads SGDLS; CDR2 reads YYNGEE. This CDR3 is built from 15 residues. CDR3 nucleotide sequence: TGTGCCAGCAGCGTGGGCCACTCTGGGGCCAACGTCCTGACTTTC. Encoded protein: CASSVGHSGANVLTF.

There are many counts of this clonotype. The chain carries TRBV5-1 and TRBJ2-1; no clear D. Germline V gene lookup returns CDR1 SGHRS and CDR2 YFSETQ. This CDR3 spans 12 amino acids. Trimming left V 4 bases short and J 5 bases short, with 7 bases between. In DNA form, the CDR3 reads TGCGCCAGCAGCCTCACAAACAATGAGCAGTTCTTC. This sequence encodes CASSLTNNEQFF. The variable domain in full, with the rest retrieved from reference TRBV5-1 and TRBJ2-1, is KAGVTQTPRYLIKTRGQQVTLSCSPISGHRSVSWYQQTPGQGLQFLFEYFSETQRNKGNFPGRFSGRQFSNSRSEMNVSTLELGDSALYLCASSLTNNEQFFGPGTRLTVL.

With respect to this clonotype: This may arise from a read error, as a much more abundant clone is one base away. The chain has TRBV6-1 and TRBJ2-1; D might be TRBD1 or TRBD2, each matching 6 bases. The germline V and J ends were trimmed by 2 bases and 0 bases, with 11 bases remaining between them. The CDR3 runs to 16 residues. The germline V gene encodes CDR1 MNHNS and CDR2 SASEGT. CDR3 nucleotides: TGTGCCAGCAGTGAACGGGGGCAGAGCTCCTACAATGAGCAGTTCTTC. Translated, it gives CASSERGQSSYNEQFF.

In this sample, this clonotype turned up many times. The rearrangement links TRBV7-3 to TRBJ2-3, with 11 bases lining up with TRBD2. Germline CDR1 SGHTA, CDR2 FQGTGA. Trimming removed 4 bases from V and 4 bases from J; junction bases left unmatched: 4. The CDR3 contains 15 residues. The CDR3 here is CASSSSGRLADTQYF. The CDR3 DNA reads TGTGCCAGCAGCTCTAGCGGGAGGCTCGCAGATACGCAGTATTTT.

This sequence joins TRBV6-1 and TRBJ1-5, with 10 bases aligning to TRBD1. The germline V gene has CDR1 MNHNS and CDR2 SASEGT. CDR3 length: 15 residues. The ends lost 7 bases at V and 1 base at J; junction bases unmatched: 4. The CDR3 DNA follows: TGTGCCAGCACCGTGGACAGGGGGAGCAATCAGCCCCAGCATTTT. Protein: CASTVDRGSNQPQHF.

Comments on this clonotype: A much larger clone differs from this one at a single base, so this may be a read error. V and J are TRBV4-1 and TRBJ1-3; D remains ambiguous. CDR1 is MGHRA, CDR2 YSYEKL, per germline. CDR3 length: 15 residues. In nucleotides, the CDR3 is TGCGCCAGCAGCCCTTATAAGGACTCGGGAAGCACCATATATTTT. It codes for CASSPYKDSGSTIYF.

This clonotype was observed many times. The rearrangement joins TRBV30 to TRBJ2-5; 7 nucleotides match TRBD1. CDR1 and CDR2 (germline): GTSNPN, SVGIG (reference sequence). The CDR3 is made up of 13 amino acids. Losses at the gene ends were 1 base for V and 5 bases for J; bases not matched to a gene: 4. This chain's CDR3 is CAWSEQGLETQYF. The CDR3 DNA is TGTGCCTGGAGTGAACAGGGGTTGGAGACCCAGTACTTC.

This clonotype came up many times. This rearrangement joins TRBV12-3 or TRBV12-4 to TRBJ2-2, with D hard to call. The CDR3 has 12 residues. Trimming cost V 6 bases and J 4 bases, with 6 bases left between them. The CDR3 spells CASSPVTGELFF. DNA for the CDR3: TGTGCCAGCAGCCCAGTCACCGGGGAGCTGTTTTTT.

With respect to this clonotype: A read error is possible here, since a much larger clone lies one base away. The rearrangement links TRBV7-9 to TRBJ2-5; 7 bases agree with TRBD1. The V segment lost 4 bases and the J segment 2 bases; nucleotides outside the gene matches: 7. CDR1 and CDR2 (germline): SEHNR, FQNEAQ (reference sequence). The CDR3 length is 15 residues. CDR3 region: CASSWGQCEQETQYF. The DNA of the CDR3 is TGTGCCAGCAGCTGGGGACAGTGTGAACAAGAGACCCAGTACTTC.

The chain has TRBV9 and TRBJ2-4; D unclear. Trimming took off 0 bases at V and 0 bases at J, with 10 bases between the two ends. CDR1 is SGDLS and CDR2 is YYNGEE in the germline V gene. CDR3 length: 16 amino acids. The CDR3 protein is CASSVGADLAKNIQYF. CDR3 nucleotide sequence: TGTGCCAGCAGCGTAGGGGCGGACCTAGCCAAAAACATTCAGTACTTC.

There are many counts of this clonotype. The chain uses TRBV2 and TRBJ1-5; no definite D call. V shed 3 bases and J shed 2 bases, with 5 bases lying between them. This CDR3 has 13 residues. Germline CDR1 SNHLY, CDR2 FYNNEI. In DNA, the CDR3 is TGTGCCAGCAGTGATGTGGGCAATCAGCCCCAGCATTTT. Protein: CASSDVGNQPQHF.

This clonotype was detected many times. V usage is TRBV7-9 and J usage is TRBJ2-7; no reliable D call. Germline V gene sequence: CDR1 SEHNR, CDR2 FQNEAQ (reference sequence). V was pared by 5 bases and J by 4 bases, with 12 bases between. This CDR3 has 13 amino acids. This chain's CDR3 is CASSRGLPYEQYF. CDR3 in DNA: TGTGCCAGCAGCCGCGGTTTACCTTACGAGCAGTACTTC.

This clonotype was counted ten times or more. The J gene is TRBJ1-5, the V gene TRBV7-2; D not certain. Germline assignment: CDR1 SGHTA and CDR2 FQGNSA. CDR3 length: 16 residues. V shed 2 bases and J shed 1 base, with 12 bases lying between them. Here the CDR3 reads CASSLFPPESNQPQHF. The CDR3 bases are TGTGCCAGCAGCTTATTCCCACCAGAGAGCAATCAGCCCCAGCATTTT.

There are many counts of this clonotype. The chain recombines TRBV7-9 with TRBJ2-2; 10 nucleotides agree with TRBD2. The germline gives CDR1 SEHNR, CDR2 FQNEAQ (reference sequence). There are 15 residues in the CDR3. J lost 4 bases, V lost 5 bases, and 4 bases had no gene match. The CDR3 DNA reads as TGTGCCAGCAGCCCAAGACTAGCGGGCACCGGGGAGCTGTTTTTT. Translation: CASSPRLAGTGELFF. The full variable domain, with the rest looked up from reference TRBV7-9 and TRBJ2-2, is DTGVSQNPRHKITKRGQNVTFRCDPISEHNRLYWYRQTLGQGPEFLTYFQNEAQLEKSRLLSDRFSAERPKGSFSTLEIQRTEQGDSAMYLCASSPRLAGTGELFFGEGSRLTVL.

This clonotype was recorded many times. The V and J genes are TRBV12-3 or TRBV12-4 and TRBJ2-1, with D perhaps matching TRBD2 (7 bases). V lost 3 bases to trimming and J lost 5 bases, with 11 bases between them. The CDR3 contains 14 residues. CDR3 coding DNA: TGTGCCAGCAGTTTCTTCGGGGGGCACAATGAGCAGTTCTTC. Its protein is CASSFFGGHNEQFF.

The CDR3: CASRTSGIGNEQFF. CDR3 nucleotide sequence: TGTGCCAGCAGGACTAGCGGGATAGGGAATGAGCAGTTCTTC. The rearrangement joins TRBV2 to TRBJ2-1, with 11 bases aligning to TRBD2. Germline assignment: CDR1 SNHLY and CDR2 FYNNEI. The CDR3 covers 14 residues. Trimming at V came to 6 bases and at J to 7 bases, leaving 5 bases not matched to a gene.

Many counts were recorded for this clonotype. V is TRBV20-1 and J is TRBJ2-1; D tentatively reads TRBD1 or TRBD2 (5 bases each). The germline V gene encodes CDR1 DFQATT and CDR2 SNEGSKA (reference sequence). The CDR3 contains 14 residues. Trimming pared 6 bases from V and 7 bases from J, leaving 19 bases between. The CDR3 nucleotides read TGCAGTGCCGCCGAGGGGTCCCTCTTGAATGAGCAGTTCTTC. Translated, it gives CSAAEGSLLNEQFF.

This clonotype was observed many times. The chain carries TRBV7-8 and TRBJ2-3, with D possibly TRBD2 on 5 matching bases. Trimming took 6 bases from V and 4 from J, leaving 8 bases between them. Germline CDR1 SGHVS, CDR2 FQNEAQ. This CDR3 region has 12 residues. The CDR3 is CASSLRADTQYF. CDR3 nucleotides: TGTGCCAGCAGTCTGAGGGCAGATACGCAGTATTTT.

This clonotype came up many times. This chain links TRBV2 with TRBJ1-3; 7 bases are shared with TRBD1. The CDR3 consists of 15 residues. From germline, CDR1 is SNHLY and CDR2 FYNNEI. The J segment lost 2 bases and the V segment lost 6 bases, leaving 7 bases of the junction unmatched. The CDR3 here is CASRAGQSAGNTIYF. The CDR3 nucleotides read TGTGCCAGCAGAGCGGGACAGTCAGCTGGAAACACCATATATTTT. Full variable domain (outside the CDR3, taken from reference TRBV2 and TRBJ1-3): EPEVTQTPSHQVTQMGQEVILRCVPISNHLYFYWYRQILGQKVEFLVSFYNNEISEKSEIFDDQFSVERPDGSNFTLKIRSTKLEDSAMYFCASRAGQSAGNTIYFGEGSWLTVV.